The next 25 T cell receptor beta chains were all read from a single sample in a study of cytotoxic CD8 clonotypes in ibrutinib-treated CLL. The repertoire was sequenced with immunoSEQ multiplex PCR; TCRdb's copy has only in-frame clones and lacks some. The data show about 200,000 clones, with roughly 65% seen just once and roughly 5.8% held by the top ten. The source material was PBMCs, sampled after 12 months of ibrutinib treatment. All receptors derive from a human donor with chronic lymphocytic leukemia.

This sequence joins TRBV6-1 and TRBJ2-7, with 8 positions matching TRBD2. J lost 8 bases, V lost 5 bases, and 8 bases had no gene match. Per germline, CDR1 MNHNS and CDR2 SASEGT. CDR3 length equals 13 residues. CDR3 bases: TGTGCCAGCAGTCCCTCGGGGGGGCTCAAGCAGTACTTC. This sequence encodes CASSPSGGLKQYF.

The chain recombines TRBV2 with TRBJ1-4; a possible D gene is TRBD1 (5 bases). The CDR3 length is 16 residues. Germline V lookup: CDR1 SNHLY, CDR2 FYNNEI. V was pared by 5 bases and J by 0 bases, with 13 bases between. CDR3 protein: CASSPQGLATNEKLFF. The CDR3 DNA reads as TGTGCCAGCAGTCCGCAGGGACTTGCAACTAATGAAAAACTGTTTTTT.

The gene calls are TRBV4-3 and TRBJ1-2; D is unclear. Trimming shortened V by 0 bases and J by 2 bases, and 10 bases separated the two germline ends. Germline V gene data show CDR1 as LGHNA and CDR2 as YSLEER. The length of the CDR3 is 15 residues. In DNA, the CDR3 is TGCGCCAGCAGCCAAGAGCGGACTGTGAACTATGGCTACACCTTC. Translation: CASSQERTVNYGYTF.

The CDR3 region is CASSKERGLGTEAFF. In DNA, the CDR3 is TGTGCCAGCAGCAAAGAGCGGGGTTTGGGCACTGAAGCTTTCTTT. The V and J genes are TRBV5-4 and TRBJ1-1, with D hard to call. The CDR3 has 15 amino acids. V lost 4 bases to trimming and J lost 4 bases, with 17 bases between them. Germline V CDR1 and CDR2: SGHNT, YYREEE (reference sequence).

This clone was detected only a few times. CDR3 coding DNA: TGTGCCAGCAGTGCGGTGGGCTTGGAGCCCCAGCATTTT. Residues: CASSAVGLEPQHF. The chain links TRBV6-1 to TRBJ1-5; no definite D call. The CDR3 contains 13 residues. CDR1 MNHNS and CDR2 SASEGT come from the germline V gene. V dropped 4 bases and J dropped 8 bases, with 12 bases sitting between them.

This chain uses TRBV4-3 with TRBJ2-1; TRBD2 is a possible D gene (6 bases). V lost 8 bases and J lost 9, with 20 bases in between. The CDR3 sequence is 14 residues long. Germline lookup yields CDR1 LGHNA and CDR2 YSLEER. CDR3 DNA: TGCGCCAGCGGACCCATTAACGGGAGATCTGAGCAGTTCTTC. Its translation is CASGPINGRSEQFF.

This clone was counted only a few times. V usage is TRBV27 and J usage is TRBJ1-1; no clear D gene. V lost 4 bases and J lost 4, with 7 bases in between. The CDR3 covers 12 residues. Germline CDR1 reads MNHEY; CDR2 reads SMNVEV (reference sequence). CDR3 sequence: CASSYEGTEAFF. The CDR3 nucleotides read TGTGCCAGCAGTTATGAAGGCACTGAAGCTTTCTTT.

The rearrangement joins TRBV7-2 to TRBJ2-3; D might be TRBD1 or TRBD2, each matching 5 bases. Looked up from germline, CDR1 is SGHTA and CDR2 is FQGNSA. The CDR3 spans 13 residues. The V gene lost 6 bases and the J gene lost 7 bases, with 14 bases spanning the gap. CDR3 in DNA: TGTGCCAGCAGTCTCTCCGGGACCAATACGCAGTATTTT. It translates to CASSLSGTNTQYF.

The gene calls are TRBV5-6 and TRBJ2-7; D may be TRBD2 (6 bases). The CDR3 contains 13 residues. CDR1 and CDR2 (germline): SGHDT, YYEEEE. V was trimmed by 3 bases and J by 3 bases, leaving 10 bases between them. The CDR3 DNA sequence: TGTGCCAGCAGCTCCGGGAGCCACTACGAGCAGTACTTC. Protein sequence: CASSSGSHYEQYF.

The chain links TRBV6-5 to TRBJ1-3; tentative D call: TRBD1 (5 bases). Germline-derived CDR1 and CDR2 are MNHEY and SVGAGI. This CDR3 region has 15 residues. V lost 0 bases and J lost 0, with 6 bases in between. CDR3 sequence: CASSYSGTSGNTIYF. CDR3 DNA sequence: TGTGCCAGCAGTTACTCCGGGACCTCTGGAAACACCATATATTTT.

CDR3 region: CASSESSSGVTYEQYF. DNA for the CDR3: TGCGCCAGCAGTGAGTCGAGTAGCGGGGTTACCTACGAGCAGTACTTC. V usage is TRBV10-2 and J usage is TRBJ2-7, with TRBD2 matching 8 bases. CDR1 and CDR2 from the germline V gene are WSHSY and SAAADI. This CDR3 spans 16 amino acids. With 0 bases clipped from V and 2 bases from J, the junction kept 6 bases outside the gene matches.

The chain uses TRBV6-5 and TRBJ1-2; D possibly corresponds to TRBD1 (6 bases). CDR3 length: 15 amino acids. Trimming pared 0 bases from V and 4 bases from J, leaving 12 bases between. Germline CDR1 and CDR2: MNHEY and SVGAGI. In DNA, the CDR3 is TGTGCCAGCAGTTACTCGGGGGGGCGCCCCTATGGCTACACCTTC. It specifies CASSYSGGRPYGYTF.

This chain joins TRBV11-2 and TRBJ1-6, with TRBD1 as a possible D gene (5 bases). Trimming removed 1 base at V and 0 bases at J, with 10 bases between. Germline V gives CDR1 SGHAT, CDR2 FQNNGV. The length of the CDR3 is 17 residues. The CDR3 reads CASSLVQGYSYNSPLHF. As DNA, the CDR3 is TGTGCCAGCAGCTTAGTCCAGGGATACTCCTATAATTCACCCCTCCACTTT. Full variable domain (outside the CDR3, taken from reference TRBV11-2 and TRBJ1-6): EAGVAQSPRYKIIEKRQSVAFWCNPISGHATLYWYQQILGQGPKLLIQFQNNGVVDDSQLPKDRFSAERLKGVDSTLKIQPAKLEDSAVYLCASSLVQGYSYNSPLHFGNGTRLTVT.

The V call is TRBV27, the J call TRBJ1-5; D call uncertain. Germline V gene lookup returns CDR1 MNHEY and CDR2 SMNVEV (reference sequence). The CDR3 sequence is 13 residues long. V gave up 5 bases and J gave up 5 bases, with 10 bases separating them. CDR3 loop: CASSPRTHQPQHF. The CDR3, as DNA: TGTGCCAGCAGTCCCCGAACCCATCAGCCCCAGCATTTT.

This clone was recorded a few times. V gene TRBV30 combines with J gene TRBJ1-5; no definite D call. Germline values: CDR1 GTSNPN, CDR2 SVGIG (reference sequence). The CDR3 totals 13 residues. The ends were cut back, 0 bases at V and 3 bases at J, with 6 bases in the middle. In DNA form, the CDR3 reads TGTGCCTGGAGTGTACAGCCCAATCAGCCCCAGCATTTT. It is translated as CAWSVQPNQPQHF.

This clone was observed a handful of times. The chain recombines TRBV5-1 with TRBJ2-3; no firm D call. The CDR3 is 11 residues long. The V gene's germline CDR1 is SGHRS and CDR2 YFSETQ. The ends were cut back, 2 bases at V and 5 bases at J, with 3 bases in the middle. The CDR3 sequence is CASSLLDTQYF. The CDR3 bases are TGCGCCAGCAGCTTATTAGATACGCAGTATTTT.

The genes are TRBV6-6 and TRBJ1-6; 7 nucleotides match TRBD1. Trimming took 6 bases from V and 10 from J; bases not matched to a gene: 6. From germline, CDR1 is MNHNY and CDR2 SVGAGI (reference sequence). The CDR3 extends over 13 amino acids. CDR3 residues: CASRPRGKSPLHF. The CDR3 DNA reads TGTGCCAGCAGACCCAGGGGGAAATCACCCCTCCACTTT.

This sequence joins TRBV7-3 and TRBJ1-6, with D possibly being TRBD1 (5 bases). The CDR3 runs 14 residues. Trimming pared 2 bases from V and 6 bases from J, leaving 8 bases between. The V gene's germline CDR1 is SGHTA and CDR2 FQGTGA. The CDR3: CASSLGTFNSPLHF. DNA of the CDR3: TGTGCCAGCAGCTTAGGGACTTTTAATTCACCCCTCCACTTT.

The chain links TRBV13 to TRBJ1-1; D not resolved. V was pared by 5 bases and J by 3 bases, with 19 bases between. Looked up from germline, CDR1 is PRHDT and CDR2 is FYEKMQ (reference sequence). The CDR3 runs to 16 residues. CDR3 region: CASSTPLRAIHTEAFF. The CDR3 DNA sequence: TGTGCCAGCAGCACCCCCCTGAGGGCGATACACACTGAAGCTTTCTTT.

This rearrangement joins TRBV6-1 to TRBJ1-2; TRBD1 matches at 8 bases. The CDR3 contains 14 residues. V shed 6 bases, J shed 3 bases, and the junction held 6 bases outside the gene matches. Germline V gives CDR1 MNHNS, CDR2 SASEGT. The CDR3: CASRGTGRDYGYTF. The CDR3 DNA reads as TGTGCCAGCAGAGGGACAGGAAGGGACTATGGCTACACCTTC.

This clone was counted a few times. V gene TRBV18 combines with J gene TRBJ1-1, with D hard to call. Deletions cut 5 bases from V and 1 base from J, with 5 bases between. The CDR3 is 12 amino acids. The germline V gene encodes CDR1 KGHSH and CDR2 LQKENI. CDR3 bases: TGTGCCAGCTCAACCAGGAACACTGAAGCTTTCTTT. Residues: CASSTRNTEAFF.

The chain carries TRBV5-1 and TRBJ2-3, with D maybe TRBD1 (6 bases). V was clipped by 1 base and J by 2 bases, with 17 bases between them. CDR1 and CDR2 from the germline V gene are SGHRS and YFSETQ. The CDR3 is made up of 17 amino acids. CDR3 nucleotide sequence: TGCGCCAGCAGCTTGACCACCGGACAGAAATACACAGATACGCAGTATTTT. Its protein is CASSLTTGQKYTDTQYF.

The CDR3 region has the DNA TGTGCCAGCAGGAGAGTAGGGACGGCCTACTCTGGAAACACCATATATTTT. It translates to CASRRVGTAYSGNTIYF. The chain has TRBV27 and TRBJ1-3, with D possibly being TRBD1 (5 bases). CDR3 length equals 17 residues. Trimming pared 6 bases from V and 0 bases from J, leaving 18 bases between. Germline V CDR1 and CDR2: MNHEY, SMNVEV (reference sequence).

This clone has more than one count but fewer than ten. The chain links TRBV9 to TRBJ2-1; 11 bases are a match to TRBD2. The CDR3 loop spans 14 amino acids. V was pared by 5 bases and J by 7 bases, with 5 bases of the junction left unmatched. Germline V gene lookup returns CDR1 SGDLS and CDR2 YYNGEE. The CDR3 is CASRGGLAANEQFF. In DNA, the CDR3 is TGTGCCAGCAGGGGGGGACTAGCGGCGAATGAGCAGTTCTTC.

This clone has a single count. The CDR3 region has the DNA TGTGCCAGCAGTGAATCCCGGACTAGCGGGTGGGGAGGCATTGAGACCCAGTACTTC. It is translated as CASSESRTSGWGGIETQYF. The chain couples TRBV6-1 to TRBJ2-5; 11 positions agree with TRBD2. Looked up from germline, CDR1 is MNHNS and CDR2 is SASEGT. Unmatched junction bases numbered 16, after V lost 2 bases and J lost 5 bases. This CDR3 region has 19 residues.